This T cell receptor beta chain stems from a study of T-cell memory formation after mild COVID-19. The CDR3 runs to 12 residues. Trimming left V 7 bases short and J 5 bases short, with 12 bases between. Looked up from germline, CDR1 is SGHNT and CDR2 is YYREEE (reference sequence). Overall study findings and caveats: Cross-reactive memory appears to have joined, as suggested by some responding clones showing up in pre-infection memory. Day 15 to 85 contractors were CD4/CD8 balanced; later expanders leaned CD4+.

This clonotype came up once. Its antigen is unidentified. TCRdb analysed the 5' RACE reads with MiXCR anew, one entry per CDR3 protein. The table includes 300,000 to 350,000 distinct CDR3 sequences, 10% to 15% detected once. Sample: PBMCs or a T cell subset sorted from them (not recorded which). The clonotype comes from a young man who had mild COVID-19 (a few samples of this study predate the infection). Cell type and time point are not known. The J gene is TRBJ2-5, the V gene TRBV5-4; D remains ambiguous. This CDR3 is CASRGEAETQYF. Written as DNA, the CDR3 is TGTGCCAGCCGAGGAGAGGCGGAGACCCAGTACTTC. Full variable domain (outside the CDR3, taken from reference TRBV5-4 and TRBJ2-5): ETGVTQSPTHLIKTRGQQVTLRCSSQSGHNTVSWYQQALGQGPQFIFQYYREEENGRGNFPPRFSGLQFPNYSSELNVNALELDDSALYLCASRGEAETQYFGPGTRLLVL.